Sequencing of this T cell receptor (beta chain) was carried out in a study of T cells in Graves' hyperthyroidism and ophthalmopathy. The study's findings and limits: Also found in blood were most expanded thyroid clonotypes above 0.001.

Germline values: CDR1 SGHTA, CDR2 FQGNSA. Trimming left V 7 bases short and J 3 bases short, with 21 bases between. The CDR3 has 16 residues. TCR beta CDR3 sequences were amplified from RNA transcripts. When the TCR CDR3 underwent first-round RT-PCR, the HTBI primer set was used. TCRdb passed the multiplex PCR reads through MiXCR, listing each CDR3 protein once. The sample has around 540,000 distinct CDR3 sequences, more than 45% seen once. In regard to this clonotype: Antigen unknown.

Any patient presenting with uncontrolled infection, other autoimmune disease, pregnancy or lactation was left out. The clonotype was recovered from a woman aged 18-29 years with Graves' hyperthyroidism. Sequencing was carried out using peripheral blood or thyroid tissue (not recorded which). V is TRBV7-2 and J is TRBJ1-1; possible D gene TRBD1, 6 bases. The CDR3 sequence: CASNPRGGGTDTEAFF. In DNA form, the CDR3 reads TGTGCCAGCAACCCCAGGGGAGGGGGGACGGACACTGAAGCTTTCTTT.